This is a list of T cell receptor beta chains from one sample in a study of CD8 T cells in ankylosing spondylitis. TCRdb analysed the 5' RACE reads with MiXCR anew, one entry per CDR3 protein. This sample has roughly 90,000 distinct CDR3 sequences, with around 8.3% found just once. Sequencing was performed on blood, either unsorted or a sorted T cell fraction (not recorded which). These TCRs come from a male donor with ankylosing spondylitis. The CDR3 runs from the conserved cysteine through the conserved F or W. D genes are given only for firm matches. Expanded clones get a size class; other rows say once, few or many, or leave the size out.

CDR3 length: 13; J gene: TRBJ2-7; clone size: many; V gene: TRBV10-2; D gene: -; CDR3 DNA: TGCGCCAGCAGTGAAGGGCAGCCCTACGAGCAGTACTTC; CDR3 protein: CASSEGQPYEQYF
CDR3 length: 11; J gene: TRBJ2-3; clone size: few; V gene: TRBV27; D gene: -; CDR3 DNA: TGTGCCAGCAGTCAGGGTGTGGAGCAGTATTTT; CDR3 protein: CASSQGVEQYF
CDR3 length: 14; J gene: TRBJ2-7; clone size: -; V gene: TRBV24-1; D gene: TRBD1; CDR3 DNA: TGTGCCACCAGTGAGCCGGGACAGGGTGACGAGCAGTACTTC; CDR3 protein: CATSEPGQGDEQYF
CDR3 length: 13; J gene: TRBJ2-1; clone size: few; V gene: TRBV11-2; D gene: TRBD2; CDR3 DNA: TGTGCCAGCAGCCATACTAGCGGCAATGAGCAGTTCTTC; CDR3 protein: CASSHTSGNEQFF
CDR3 length: 15; J gene: TRBJ2-7; clone size: many; V gene: TRBV20-1; D gene: -; CDR3 DNA: TGCAGTGCTAGAGATATCGGCTTGGACTCCTACGAGCAGTACTTC; CDR3 protein: CSARDIGLDSYEQYF
CDR3 length: 14; J gene: TRBJ2-7; clone size: few; V gene: TRBV7-9; D gene: TRBD2; CDR3 DNA: TGTGCCAGCAGCTCTTCGGGGGGTGGGAACGAGCAGTACTTC; CDR3 protein: CASSSSGGGNEQYF
CDR3 length: 14; J gene: TRBJ2-1; clone size: -; V gene: TRBV20-1; D gene: TRBD2; CDR3 DNA: TGCAGTGCTAGAGTAACTAGCGGCAACAATGAGCAGTTCTTC; CDR3 protein: CSARVTSGNNEQFF
CDR3 length: 15; J gene: TRBJ2-2; clone size: few; V gene: TRBV11-2; D gene: TRBD1; CDR3 DNA: TGTGCCAGCAGCTTAGGTCAGGGGGCCACCGGGGAGCTGTTTTTT; CDR3 protein: CASSLGQGATGELFF
CDR3 length: 14; J gene: TRBJ2-5; clone size: few; V gene: TRBV7-6; D gene: -; CDR3 DNA: TGTGCCAGCAGCTTATTAGGGAACCAAGAGACCCAGTACTTC; CDR3 protein: CASSLLGNQETQYF
CDR3 length: 16; J gene: TRBJ2-1; clone size: few; V gene: TRBV11-2; D gene: -; CDR3 DNA: TGTGCCAGCAGCTTCGGACCGGATCCCCCCTACAATGAGCAGTTCTTC; CDR3 protein: CASSFGPDPPYNEQFF
CDR3 length: 12; J gene: TRBJ2-7; clone size: many; V gene: TRBV20-1; D gene: -; CDR3 DNA: TGCAGTGCAATTACAGGGTCCTACGAGCAGTACTTC; CDR3 protein: CSAITGSYEQYF
CDR3 length: 14; J gene: TRBJ2-5; clone size: few; V gene: TRBV14; D gene: -; CDR3 DNA: TGTGCCAGCAGCCCTTTCCCTCTAGTGGAGACCCAGTACTTC; CDR3 protein: CASSPFPLVETQYF
CDR3 length: 14; J gene: TRBJ2-1; clone size: few; V gene: TRBV9; D gene: TRBD2; CDR3 DNA: TGTGCCAGCAGCCCCTACAGCGGGGAGAATGAGCAGTTCTTC; CDR3 protein: CASSPYSGENEQFF
CDR3 length: 15; J gene: TRBJ2-1; clone size: many; V gene: TRBV27; D gene: TRBD2; CDR3 DNA: TGTGCCAGCAGTTTATGGGCGGGAGTGGGCAATGAGCAGTTCTTC; CDR3 protein: CASSLWAGVGNEQFF
CDR3 length: 16; J gene: TRBJ2-5; clone size: -; V gene: TRBV13; D gene: TRBD2; CDR3 DNA: TGTGCCAGCAGCCCTCTTGGCGGGAGGGCCGTAGAGACCCAGTACTTC; CDR3 protein: CASSPLGGRAVETQYF